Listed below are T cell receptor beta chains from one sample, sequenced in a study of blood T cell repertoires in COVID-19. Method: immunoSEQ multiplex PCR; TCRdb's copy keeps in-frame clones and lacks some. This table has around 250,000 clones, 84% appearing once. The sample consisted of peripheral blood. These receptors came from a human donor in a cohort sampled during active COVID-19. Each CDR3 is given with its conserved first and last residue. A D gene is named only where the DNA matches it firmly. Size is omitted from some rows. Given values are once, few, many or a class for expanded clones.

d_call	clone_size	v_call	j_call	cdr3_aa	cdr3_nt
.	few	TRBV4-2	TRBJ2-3	CASTQEGGHTDTQYF	TGTGCCAGCACCCAAGAGGGGGGGCACACAGATACGCAGTATTTT
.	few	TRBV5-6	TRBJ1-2	CASSFVGANYGYTF	TGTGCCAGCAGCTTCGTAGGGGCGAACTATGGCTACACCTTC
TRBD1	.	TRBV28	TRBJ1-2	CASSLSGGLDYGYTF	TGTGCCAGCAGTCTTTCAGGGGGACTCGACTATGGCTACACCTTC
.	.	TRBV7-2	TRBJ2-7	CASSSQGGRTYEQYF	TGTGCCAGCAGCTCCCAGGGGGGACGCACCTACGAGCAGTACTTC
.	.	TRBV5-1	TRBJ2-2	CASSSHASTFANTGELFF	TGCGCCAGCAGCTCGCACGCCTCTACGTTCGCGAACACCGGGGAGCTGTTTTTT
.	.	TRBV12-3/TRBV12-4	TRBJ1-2	CASSKTGRGYTF	TGTGCCAGCAGCAAGACAGGCCGCGGCTACACCTTC
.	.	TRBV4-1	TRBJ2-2	CASSQGRNTGSGELFF	TGCGCCAGCAGCCAAGGCCGAAACACAGGGTCCGGGGAGCTGTTTTTT
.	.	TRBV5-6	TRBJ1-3	CASSPETGHSGNTIYF	TGTGCCAGCAGCCCGGAGACAGGACACTCTGGAAACACCATATATTTT
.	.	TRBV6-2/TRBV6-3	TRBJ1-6	CASIPRDSYNSPLHF	TGTGCCAGCATCCCCCGGGACTCCTATAATTCACCCCTCCACTTT
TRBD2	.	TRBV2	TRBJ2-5	CASSDLAGEGNGQETQYF	TGTGCCAGCAGTGACCTAGCGGGGGAGGGGAACGGACAAGAGACCCAGTACTTC
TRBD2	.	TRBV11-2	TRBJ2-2	CASRRFPGTINQNTGELFF	TGTGCCAGCAGAAGATTTCCAGGGACTATCAACCAGAACACCGGGGAGCTGTTTTTT
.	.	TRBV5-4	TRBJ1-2	CASRVGDYGYTF	TGTGCCAGCAGGGTAGGGGACTATGGCTACACCTTC
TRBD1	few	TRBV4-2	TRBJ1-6	CASSLLVTGGDNSPLHF	TGTGCCAGCAGCCTTTTAGTTACAGGGGGAGATAATTCACCCCTCCACTTT
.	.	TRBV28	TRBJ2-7	CASGPGSSYEQYF	TGTGCCAGCGGCCCGGGGAGCTCCTACGAGCAGTACTTC
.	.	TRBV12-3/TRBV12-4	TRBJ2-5	CASRPTAQETQYF	TGTGCCAGCAGGCCGACAGCCCAAGAGACCCAGTACTTC
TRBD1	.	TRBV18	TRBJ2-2	CASSPTGHGGELFF	TGTGCCAGCTCACCGACAGGGCATGGCGGGGAGCTGTTTTTT
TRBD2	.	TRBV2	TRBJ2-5	CAYRGGRAETQYF	TGTGCCTATCGGGGAGGGAGGGCAGAGACCCAGTACTTC
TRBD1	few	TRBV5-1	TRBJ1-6	CASRELGQYNSPLHF	TGCGCCAGCAGGGAATTGGGACAGTATAATTCACCCCTCCACTTT
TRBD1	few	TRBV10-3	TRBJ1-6	CAISLTGGENSPLHF	TGTGCCATCAGTCTTACAGGGGGCGAAAATTCACCCCTCCACTTT
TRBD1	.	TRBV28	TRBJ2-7	CATKTPPGQGAYEQYF	TGTGCCACAAAAACGCCTCCGGGACAGGGGGCCTACGAGCAGTACTTC
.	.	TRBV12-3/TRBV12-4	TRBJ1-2	CAVARGNYGYTF	TGTGCCGTCGCGAGGGGGAACTATGGCTACACCTTC
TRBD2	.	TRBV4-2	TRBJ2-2	CASSQVASGSGSGELFF	TGTGCCAGCAGCCAAGTTGCTAGCGGGAGTGGCTCCGGGGAGCTGTTTTTT
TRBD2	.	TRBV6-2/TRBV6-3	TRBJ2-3	CASSHGLELDTQYF	TGTGCCAGCAGTCACGGACTAGAACTAGATACGCAGTATTTT
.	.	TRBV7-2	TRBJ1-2	CASSLSGQGPYGYTF	TGTGCCAGCAGCTTATCTGGGCAGGGCCCCTATGGCTACACCTTC
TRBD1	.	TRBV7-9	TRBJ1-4	CASIHRGFNEKLFF	TGTGCCAGCATCCACAGGGGATTTAATGAAAAACTGTTTTTT
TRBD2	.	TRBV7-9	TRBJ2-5	CASSRTSGETGTQYF	TGTGCCAGCAGCAGGACTAGCGGGGAGACGGGGACCCAGTACTTC
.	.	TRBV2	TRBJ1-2	CASSDQGLGGYTF	TGTGCCAGCAGTGACCAGGGTCTAGGTGGCTACACCTTC
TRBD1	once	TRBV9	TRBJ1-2	CASTKGDRPLGLRGYTF	TGTGCCAGCACCAAGGGGGACAGGCCTCTCGGTTTACGGGGCTACACCTTC
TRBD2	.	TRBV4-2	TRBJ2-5	CASSQETSGETQYF	TGTGCCAGCAGCCAAGAAACTAGCGGAGAGACCCAGTACTTC
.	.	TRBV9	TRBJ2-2	CASSQVSGGHGELFF	TGTGCCAGCAGCCAAGTAAGCGGAGGTCACGGGGAGCTGTTTTTT
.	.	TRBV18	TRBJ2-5	CASSPAAGGPRETQYF	TGTGCCAGCTCACCCGCCGCTGGAGGGCCGAGAGAGACCCAGTACTTC
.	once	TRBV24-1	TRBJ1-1	CATASGGSAFF	TGTGCCACCGCATCGGGGGGGTCAGCTTTCTTT
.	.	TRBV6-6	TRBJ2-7	CASSYGASPPREQYF	TGTGCCAGCAGTTACGGGGCTAGTCCCCCTAGGGAGCAGTACTTC
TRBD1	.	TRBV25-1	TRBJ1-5	CASRGAGGGHQPQHF	TGTGCCAGCAGAGGGGCTGGAGGGGGCCATCAGCCCCAGCATTTT
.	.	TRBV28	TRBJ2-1	CASTFPGNNEQFF	TGTGCCAGCACCTTTCCGGGAAACAATGAGCAGTTCTTC
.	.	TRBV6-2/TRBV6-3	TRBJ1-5	CASSYTGNSNQPQHF	TGTGCCAGCAGTTACACAGGGAATAGCAATCAGCCCCAGCATTTT
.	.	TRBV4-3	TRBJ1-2	CASSQDQGSVYGYTF	TGCGCCAGCAGCCAAGATCAGGGATCTGTTTATGGCTACACCTTC
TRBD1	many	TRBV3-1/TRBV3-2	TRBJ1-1	CASSQDSTGEDTEAFF	TGTGCCAGCAGCCAAGATTCGACAGGGGAGGACACTGAAGCTTTCTTT
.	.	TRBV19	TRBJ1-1	CASSAGEIGVSTEAFF	TGTGCCAGTAGCGCCGGAGAGATAGGGGTGAGCACTGAAGCTTTCTTT
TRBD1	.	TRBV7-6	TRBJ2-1	CASGQGHNEQFF	TGTGCCAGTGGACAGGGCCACAATGAGCAGTTCTTC